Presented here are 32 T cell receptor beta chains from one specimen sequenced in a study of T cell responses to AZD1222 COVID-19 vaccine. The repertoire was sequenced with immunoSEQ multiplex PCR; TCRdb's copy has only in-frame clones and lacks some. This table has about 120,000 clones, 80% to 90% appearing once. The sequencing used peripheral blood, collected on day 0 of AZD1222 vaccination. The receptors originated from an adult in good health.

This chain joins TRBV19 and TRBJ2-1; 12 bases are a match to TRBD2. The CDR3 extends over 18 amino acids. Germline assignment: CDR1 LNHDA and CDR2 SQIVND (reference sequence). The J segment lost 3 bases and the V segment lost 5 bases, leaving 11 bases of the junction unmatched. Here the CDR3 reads CASSAVGLAGRYYNEQFF. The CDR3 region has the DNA TGTGCCAGTAGTGCCGTAGGACTAGCGGGGCGCTACTACAATGAGCAGTTCTTC.

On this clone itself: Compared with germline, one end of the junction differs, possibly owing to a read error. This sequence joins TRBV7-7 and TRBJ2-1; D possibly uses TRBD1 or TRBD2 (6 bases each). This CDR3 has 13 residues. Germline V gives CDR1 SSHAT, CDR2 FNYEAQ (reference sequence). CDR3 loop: CASSTLGGDEQFF. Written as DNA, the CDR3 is TGTGCTAGCAGCACCCTGGGGGGCGATGAGCAGTTCTTC.

CDR3 amino acids: CASSSLIRETQYF. The CDR3 DNA sequence: TGTGCCAGCAGCTCCTTAATAAGGGAGACCCAGTACTTC. The chain is built from TRBV7-6 and TRBJ2-5; D remains unclear. Per the germline V gene, CDR1 is SGHVS and CDR2 is FNYEAQ. Trimming removed 4 bases at V and 5 bases at J, with 11 bases between. The CDR3 contains 13 residues. Full variable domain (rest looked up from reference TRBV7-6 and TRBJ2-5): GAGVSQSPRYKVTKRGQDVALRCDPISGHVSLYWYRQALGQGPEFLTYFNYEAQQDKSGLPNDRFSAERPEGSISTLTIQRTEQRDSAMYRCASSSLIRETQYFGPGTRLLVL.

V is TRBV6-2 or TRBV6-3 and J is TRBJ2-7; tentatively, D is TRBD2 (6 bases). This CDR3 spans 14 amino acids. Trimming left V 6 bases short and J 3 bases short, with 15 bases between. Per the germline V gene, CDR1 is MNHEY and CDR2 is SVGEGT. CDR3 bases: TGTGCCAGCAGCCGATATGGGGAGGACTACGAGCAGTACTTC. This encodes CASSRYGEDYEQYF.

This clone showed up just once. The DNA of the CDR3 is TGTGCCAGCAGCTTGGGACAGGGCAGGGGTGAGCAGTACTTC. Its protein product is CASSLGQGRGEQYF. The J gene is TRBJ2-7, the V gene TRBV5-4, with 7 bases fitting TRBD1. The germline V gene encodes CDR1 SGHNT and CDR2 YYREEE (reference sequence). This CDR3 comprises 14 residues. V lost 0 bases and J lost 7; bases outside the gene matches: 7.

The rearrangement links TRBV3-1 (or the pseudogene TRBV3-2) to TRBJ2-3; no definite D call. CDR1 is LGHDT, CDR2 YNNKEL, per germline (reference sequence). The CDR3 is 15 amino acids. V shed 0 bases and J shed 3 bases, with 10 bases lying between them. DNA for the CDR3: TGTGCCAGCAGCCAAGATTGGGCTTTTACAGATACGCAGTATTTT. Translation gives CASSQDWAFTDTQYF.

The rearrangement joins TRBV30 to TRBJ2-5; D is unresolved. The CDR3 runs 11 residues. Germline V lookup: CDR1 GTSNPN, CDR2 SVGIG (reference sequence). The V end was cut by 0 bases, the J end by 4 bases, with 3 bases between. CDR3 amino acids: CAWSVGETQYF. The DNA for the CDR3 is TGTGCCTGGAGTGTAGGAGAGACCCAGTACTTC.

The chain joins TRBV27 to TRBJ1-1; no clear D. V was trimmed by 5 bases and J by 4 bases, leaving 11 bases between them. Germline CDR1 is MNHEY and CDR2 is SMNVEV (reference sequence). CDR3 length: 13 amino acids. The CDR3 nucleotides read TGTGCCAGCAGTCCCCTCCGAACCACTGAAGCTTTCTTT. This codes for CASSPLRTTEAFF.

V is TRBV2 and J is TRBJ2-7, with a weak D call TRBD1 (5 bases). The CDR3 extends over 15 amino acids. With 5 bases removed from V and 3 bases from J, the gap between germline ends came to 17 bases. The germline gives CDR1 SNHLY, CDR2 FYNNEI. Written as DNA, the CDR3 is TGTGCCAGCAGTCTTACTTGGGGCCGAAACTACGAGCAGTACTTC. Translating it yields CASSLTWGRNYEQYF.

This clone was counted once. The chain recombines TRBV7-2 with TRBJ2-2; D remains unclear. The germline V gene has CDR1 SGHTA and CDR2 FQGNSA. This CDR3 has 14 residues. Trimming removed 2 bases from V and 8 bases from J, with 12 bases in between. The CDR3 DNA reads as TGTGCCAGCAGCTTATTCTTTTCCGGGGGGGAGCTGTTTTTT. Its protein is CASSLFFSGGELFF.

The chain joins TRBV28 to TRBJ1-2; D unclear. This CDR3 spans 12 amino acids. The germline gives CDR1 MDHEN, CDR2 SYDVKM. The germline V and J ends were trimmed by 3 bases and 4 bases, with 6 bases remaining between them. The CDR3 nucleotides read TGTGCCAGCAGTTTTGTTAGCTATGGCTACACCTTC. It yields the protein CASSFVSYGYTF.

The CDR3 protein is CASSVDGTAEQYF. The CDR3 region has the DNA TGTGCCAGCAGCGTAGATGGGACAGCAGAGCAGTACTTC. The V and J genes are TRBV9 and TRBJ2-7, with 7 nucleotides matching TRBD1. The ends lost 0 bases at V and 7 bases at J; junction bases unmatched: 4. The V gene's germline CDR1 is SGDLS and CDR2 YYNGEE. CDR3 size: 13 residues.

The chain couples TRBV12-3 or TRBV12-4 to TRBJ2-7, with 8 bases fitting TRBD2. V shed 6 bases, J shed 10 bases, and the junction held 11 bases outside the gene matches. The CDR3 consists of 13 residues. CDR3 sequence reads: CASRSSGGGEQYF. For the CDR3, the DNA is TGTGCCAGCAGATCCTCCGGGGGGGGAGAACAGTACTTC.

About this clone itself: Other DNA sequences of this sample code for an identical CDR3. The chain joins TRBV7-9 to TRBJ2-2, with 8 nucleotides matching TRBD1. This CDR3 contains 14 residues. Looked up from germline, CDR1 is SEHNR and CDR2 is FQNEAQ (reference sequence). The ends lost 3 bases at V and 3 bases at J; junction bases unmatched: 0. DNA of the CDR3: TGTGCCAGCAGCTTGGACAGGGACACCGGGGAGCTGTTTTTT. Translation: CASSLDRDTGELFF.

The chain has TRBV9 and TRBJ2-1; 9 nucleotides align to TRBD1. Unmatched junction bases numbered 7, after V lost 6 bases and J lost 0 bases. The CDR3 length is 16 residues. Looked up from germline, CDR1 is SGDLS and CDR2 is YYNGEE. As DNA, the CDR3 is TGTGCCAGCACCTCGGACAGGGGAGGCTCCTACAATGAGCAGTTCTTC. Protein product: CASTSDRGGSYNEQFF. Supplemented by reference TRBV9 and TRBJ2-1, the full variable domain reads DSGVTQTPKHLITATGQRVTLRCSPRSGDLSVYWYQQSLDQGLQFLIQYYNGEERAKGNILERFSAQQFPDLHSELNLSSLELGDSALYFCASTSDRGGSYNEQFFGPGTRLTVL.

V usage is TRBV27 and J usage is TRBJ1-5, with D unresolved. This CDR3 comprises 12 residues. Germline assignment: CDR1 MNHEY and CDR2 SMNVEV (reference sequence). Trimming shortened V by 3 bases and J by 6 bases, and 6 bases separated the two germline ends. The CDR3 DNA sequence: TGTGCCAGCAGTTTTGGTGGTCAGCCCCAGCATTTT. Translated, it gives CASSFGGQPQHF.

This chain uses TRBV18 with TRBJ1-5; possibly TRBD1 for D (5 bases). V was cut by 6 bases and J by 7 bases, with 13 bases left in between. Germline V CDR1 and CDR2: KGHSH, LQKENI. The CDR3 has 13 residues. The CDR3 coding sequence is TGTGCCAGCTCCCCCGACAGTAGACAGCCCCAGCATTTT. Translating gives CASSPDSRQPQHF. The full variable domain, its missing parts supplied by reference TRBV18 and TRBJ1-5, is NAGVMQNPRHLVRRRGQEARLRCSPMKGHSHVYWYRQLPEEGLKFMVYLQKENIIDESGMPKERFSAEFPKEGPSILRIQQVVRGDSAAYFCASSPDSRQPQHFGDGTRLSIL.

CDR3 region: CASSVSFGVSYNEQFF. CDR3 nucleotides: TGTGCCAGCAGCGTGTCATTCGGGGTCTCCTACAATGAGCAGTTCTTC. The V call is TRBV7-8, the J call TRBJ2-1; TRBD2 is a possible D gene (5 bases). V lost 5 bases and J 0 bases, leaving 14 bases between the germline ends. Germline V gene sequence: CDR1 SGHVS, CDR2 FQNEAQ. The CDR3 covers 16 residues.

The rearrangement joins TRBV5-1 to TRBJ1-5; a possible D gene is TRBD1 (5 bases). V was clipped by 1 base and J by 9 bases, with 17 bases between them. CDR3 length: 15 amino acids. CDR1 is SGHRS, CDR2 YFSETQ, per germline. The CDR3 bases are TGCGCCAGCAGCTTGAGTCCAGGGCAAGGTGGGCCCCAGCATTTT. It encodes CASSLSPGQGGPQHF. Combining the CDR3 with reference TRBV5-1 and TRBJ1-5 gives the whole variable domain KAGVTQTPRYLIKTRGQQVTLSCSPISGHRSVSWYQQTPGQGLQFLFEYFSETQRNKGNFPGRFSGRQFSNSRSEMNVSTLELGDSALYLCASSLSPGQGGPQHFGDGTRLSIL.

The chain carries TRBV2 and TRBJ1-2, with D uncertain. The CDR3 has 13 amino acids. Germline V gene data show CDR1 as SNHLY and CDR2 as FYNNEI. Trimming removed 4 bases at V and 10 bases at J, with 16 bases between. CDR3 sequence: CASSVARVLVYTF. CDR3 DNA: TGTGCCAGCAGTGTGGCTCGAGTGTTAGTCTACACCTTC.

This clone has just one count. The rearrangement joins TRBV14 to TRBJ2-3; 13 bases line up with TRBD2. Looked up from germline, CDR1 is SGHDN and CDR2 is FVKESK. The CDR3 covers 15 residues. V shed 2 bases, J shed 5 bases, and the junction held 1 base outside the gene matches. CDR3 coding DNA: TGTGCCAGCAGCCAAACTAGCGGGAGGGGAGATACGCAGTATTTT. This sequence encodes CASSQTSGRGDTQYF.

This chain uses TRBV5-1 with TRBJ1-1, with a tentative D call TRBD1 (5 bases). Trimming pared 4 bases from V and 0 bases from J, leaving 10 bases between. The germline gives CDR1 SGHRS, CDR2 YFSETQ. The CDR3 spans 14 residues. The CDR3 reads CASSPGPVNTEAFF. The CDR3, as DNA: TGCGCCAGCAGCCCGGGACCGGTGAACACTGAAGCTTTCTTT.

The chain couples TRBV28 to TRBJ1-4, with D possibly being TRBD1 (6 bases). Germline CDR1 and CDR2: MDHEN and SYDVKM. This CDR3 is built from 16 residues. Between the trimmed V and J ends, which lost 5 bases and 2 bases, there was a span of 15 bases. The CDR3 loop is CASSLGGGGTNEKLFF. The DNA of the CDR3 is TGTGCCAGCAGTCTAGGGGGTGGGGGCACTAATGAAAAACTGTTTTTT.

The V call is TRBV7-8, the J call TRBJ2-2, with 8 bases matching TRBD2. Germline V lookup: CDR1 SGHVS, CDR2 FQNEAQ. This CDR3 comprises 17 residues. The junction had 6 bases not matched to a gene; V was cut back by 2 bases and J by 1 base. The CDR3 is CASSLTGTRLNTGELFF. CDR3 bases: TGTGCCAGCAGCTTAACGGGGACTAGACTGAACACCGGGGAGCTGTTTTTT.

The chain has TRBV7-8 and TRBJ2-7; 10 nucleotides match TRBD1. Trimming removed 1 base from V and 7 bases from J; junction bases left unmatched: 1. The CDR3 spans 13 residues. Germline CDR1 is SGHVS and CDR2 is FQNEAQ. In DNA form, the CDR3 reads TGTGCCAGCAGCTTAGGGGGACAGGGGGAGCAGTACTTC. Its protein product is CASSLGGQGEQYF.

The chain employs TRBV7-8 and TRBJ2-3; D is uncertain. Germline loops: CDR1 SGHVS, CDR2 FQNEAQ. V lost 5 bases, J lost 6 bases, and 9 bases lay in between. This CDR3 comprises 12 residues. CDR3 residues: CASSPTADTQYF. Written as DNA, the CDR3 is TGTGCCAGCAGCCCCACGGCGGATACGCAGTATTTT.

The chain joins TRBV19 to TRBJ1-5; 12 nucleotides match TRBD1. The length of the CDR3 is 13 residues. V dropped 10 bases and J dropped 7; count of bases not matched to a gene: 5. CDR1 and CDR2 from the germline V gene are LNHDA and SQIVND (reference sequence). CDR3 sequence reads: CATTGTGGQPQHF. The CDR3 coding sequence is TGTGCCACTACCGGGACAGGGGGCCAGCCCCAGCATTTT.

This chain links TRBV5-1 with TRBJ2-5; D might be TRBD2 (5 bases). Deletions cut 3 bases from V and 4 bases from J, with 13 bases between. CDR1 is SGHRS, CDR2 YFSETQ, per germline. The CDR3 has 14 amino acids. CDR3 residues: CASSWTLAGETQYF. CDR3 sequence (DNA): TGCGCCAGCAGCTGGACTCTGGCGGGAGAGACCCAGTACTTC.

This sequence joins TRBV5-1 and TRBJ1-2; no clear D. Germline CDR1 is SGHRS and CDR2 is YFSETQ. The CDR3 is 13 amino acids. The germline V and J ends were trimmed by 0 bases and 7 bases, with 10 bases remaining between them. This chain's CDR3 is CASSLAGRSGYTF. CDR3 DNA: TGCGCCAGCAGCTTGGCGGGAAGGAGTGGCTACACCTTC.

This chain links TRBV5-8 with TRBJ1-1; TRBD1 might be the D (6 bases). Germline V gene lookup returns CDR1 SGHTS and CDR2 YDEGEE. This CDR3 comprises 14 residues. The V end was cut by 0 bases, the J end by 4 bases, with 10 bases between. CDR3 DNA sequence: TGTGCCAGCAGCTTGGGATTACAGGGCACTGAAGCTTTCTTT. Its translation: CASSLGLQGTEAFF.

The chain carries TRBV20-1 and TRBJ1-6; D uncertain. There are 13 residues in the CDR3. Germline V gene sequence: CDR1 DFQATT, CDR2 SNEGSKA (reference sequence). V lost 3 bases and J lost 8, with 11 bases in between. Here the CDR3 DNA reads TGCAGTGCTAGTCGAGGGCGGGATTCACCCCTCCACTTT. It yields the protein CSASRGRDSPLHF.

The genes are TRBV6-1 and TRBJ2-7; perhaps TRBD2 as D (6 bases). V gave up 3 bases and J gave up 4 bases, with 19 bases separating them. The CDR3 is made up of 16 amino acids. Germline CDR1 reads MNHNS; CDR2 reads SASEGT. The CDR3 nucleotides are TGTGCCAGCAGTGATTGGGCGGGGTTCTCCTTATACGAGCAGTACTTC. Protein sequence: CASSDWAGFSLYEQYF.